This TCR beta chain was recovered during a study of technical replicates of blood from a few donors. TCRdb's table, derived via immunoSEQ multiplex PCR, lists solely in-frame clones and lacks some. The data hold about 72,000 clones, with over 85% observed a single time. Germline V CDR1 and CDR2: LNHDA, SQIVND (reference sequence). There are 15 residues in the CDR3. After removal of 5 bases from V and 3 bases from J, the junction contained 6 bases not matched to a gene. The receptor comes from a human donor in good health. The chain employs TRBV19 and TRBJ2-1; 8 bases agree with TRBD1. Sequenced: T cells isolated from PBMCs. CDR3 sequence (DNA): TGTGCCAGTAGTTGGCGGACAGGGAACTACAATGAGCAGTTCTTC. Protein product: CASSWRTGNYNEQFF.